A single TCR beta chain is shown here with its context. This record comes from a study of Ad26.COV2.S vaccination and SARS-CoV-2 variants. Study context: Donor had been placed in the Ad26.COV2.S arm of the COV1001 trial.

Treatment described: some 20 received Ad26.COV2.S at low or high dose, single or two shots; roughly five received placebo; per-sample allocation not given. The investigators took samples on day 63 after the first vaccine or placebo injection. Expression of Wuhan-strain SARS-CoV-2 spike came from the Ad26 vector that formed the vaccine. The CDR3 extends over 13 amino acids. Deletions cut 2 bases from V and 5 bases from J, with 8 bases between. Germline-derived CDR1 and CDR2 are SGDLS and YYNGEE. Profiled with immunoSEQ multiplex PCR; TCRdb holds only in-frame clones, not every one. The sample consists of about 430,000 clones, 90% of them appearing once.

This sequence joins TRBV9 and TRBJ1-3; D ambiguous. The TCR comes from a person between 18 and 59 years old who received the Ad26.COV2.S COVID-19 vaccine or a placebo. Specimen: peripheral blood, collected in a trial of Ad26.COV2.S vaccine versus placebo. CDR3 sequence: CASSVRSRNTIYF. CDR3 in DNA: TGTGCCAGCAGCGTGCGATCCAGAAACACCATATATTTT.